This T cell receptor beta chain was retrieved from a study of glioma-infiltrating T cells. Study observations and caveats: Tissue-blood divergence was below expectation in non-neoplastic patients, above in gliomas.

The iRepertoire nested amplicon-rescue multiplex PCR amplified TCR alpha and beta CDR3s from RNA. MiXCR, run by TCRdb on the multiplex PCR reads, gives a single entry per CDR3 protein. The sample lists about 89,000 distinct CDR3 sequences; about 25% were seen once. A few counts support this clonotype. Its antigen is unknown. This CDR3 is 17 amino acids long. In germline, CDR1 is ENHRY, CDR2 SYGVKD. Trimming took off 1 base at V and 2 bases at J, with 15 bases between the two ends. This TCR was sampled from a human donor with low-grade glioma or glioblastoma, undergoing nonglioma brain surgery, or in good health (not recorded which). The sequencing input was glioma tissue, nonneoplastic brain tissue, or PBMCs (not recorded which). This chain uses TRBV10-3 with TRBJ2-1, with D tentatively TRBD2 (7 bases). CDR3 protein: CAISEFAAGAPYNEQFF. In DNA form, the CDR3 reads TGTGCCATCAGTGAGTTCGCGGCGGGGGCTCCCTACAATGAGCAGTTCTTC.